Below, 18 T cell receptor beta chains from the same sample are listed, as sequenced in a study of somatic mutations in cytotoxic T cells in rheumatoid arthritis. The data were produced by immunoSEQ multiplex PCR, yet TCRdb's version contains in-frame clones alone and is incomplete. The sample shows some 10,000 clones, over 65% of them seen only once. Sequences were obtained from CD8+ T cells sorted from blood. These TCRs come from a man between 60 and 75 years old in good health.

The V call is TRBV12-5, the J call TRBJ2-1; TRBD1 might be the D (6 bases). The germline V gene encodes CDR1 LGHNT and CDR2 FRNRAP. The CDR3 sequence is 12 residues long. The CDR3 nucleotides are TGTGCCTTACGAGACAGGTACAATGAGCAGTTCTTC. As protein: CALRDRYNEQFF.

The chain couples TRBV4-1 to TRBJ2-7, with 7 bases aligning to TRBD1. The CDR3 length is 15 residues. Germline V lookup: CDR1 MGHRA, CDR2 YSYEKL. J was trimmed by 3 bases and V by 0 bases; bases with no gene match: 5. CDR3 DNA sequence: TGCGCCAGCAGCCAAGATCAGGGACAGTACTACGAGCAGTACTTC. Its translation: CASSQDQGQYYEQYF.

V usage is TRBV19 and J usage is TRBJ2-3; possible D gene TRBD2, 5 bases. CDR3 length equals 14 residues. Between the trimmed V and J ends, which lost 1 base and 3 bases, there was a span of 8 bases. Germline values: CDR1 LNHDA, CDR2 SQIVND (reference sequence). The CDR3 loop is CASSIVPGTDTQYF. CDR3 nucleotide sequence: TGTGCCAGTAGTATAGTTCCGGGAACAGATACGCAGTATTTT.

This rearrangement joins TRBV6-6 to TRBJ1-5, with 9 bases fitting TRBD1. With V trimmed by 4 bases and J by 5 bases, 6 bases remained unmatched. The V gene's germline CDR1 is MNHNY and CDR2 SVGAGI (reference sequence). The CDR3 is made up of 15 amino acids. CDR3 protein: CASSFPDRGDQPQHF. The CDR3 DNA reads as TGTGCCAGCAGTTTCCCGGACAGGGGAGATCAGCCCCAGCATTTT.

Regarding this clone: A far larger clone differs by one base, so this is likely a read error. The sample contains more than one DNA sequence encoding this CDR3. This chain joins TRBV6-6 and TRBJ2-3; TRBD2 is a possible D gene (7 bases). Per germline, CDR1 MNHNY and CDR2 SVGAGI (reference sequence). The CDR3 sequence is 16 residues long. V shed 5 bases and J shed 1 base, with 16 bases lying between them. The DNA of the CDR3 is TGTGCCAGCAGTGCCTTAGGGGGGGCCGGCACAGATACGCAGTATTTT. Its protein is CASSALGGAGTDTQYF.

The J gene is TRBJ2-3, the V gene TRBV7-6; TRBD2 matches at 9 bases. The CDR3 runs to 16 residues. V lost 4 bases to trimming and J lost 2 bases; unmatched junction nucleotides: 7. The germline V gene encodes CDR1 SGHVS and CDR2 FNYEAQ. CDR3 amino acids: CASSSYASGNTDTQYF. The CDR3 bases are TGTGCCAGCAGCTCCTACGCTAGCGGGAACACAGATACGCAGTATTTT.

This clone was found once. The CDR3 bases are TGTGCCAGCCGGACCGGCACCGGGGAGCTGTTTTTT. It translates to CASRTGTGELFF. This rearrangement joins TRBV7-9 to TRBJ2-2, with no clear D. Germline assignment: CDR1 SEHNR and CDR2 FQNEAQ (reference sequence). V dropped 8 bases and J dropped 4 bases, with 8 bases sitting between them. This CDR3 comprises 12 residues. Full variable domain (outside the CDR3, taken from reference TRBV7-9 and TRBJ2-2): DTGVSQNPRHKITKRGQNVTFRCDPISEHNRLYWYRQTLGQGPEFLTYFQNEAQLEKSRLLSDRFSAERPKGSFSTLEIQRTEQGDSAMYLCASRTGTGELFFGEGSRLTVL.

CDR3 nucleotides: TGTGCCAGCAGCCAAACGGACAGGGGGCTCTACGAGCAGTACTTC. Amino acid sequence: CASSQTDRGLYEQYF. The gene calls are TRBV16 and TRBJ2-7; TRBD1 matches 11 bases. The germline CDR1 and CDR2 sequences are KGHSY and FQNENV. Germline trimming cut 2 bases from V and 3 bases from J; bases unmatched to any gene: 3. This CDR3 contains 15 residues.

This sequence joins TRBV28 and TRBJ2-2; a possible D gene is TRBD1 (6 bases). The CDR3 consists of 14 residues. The V gene lost 10 bases and the J gene lost 0 bases, with 12 bases spanning the gap. CDR1 and CDR2 from the germline V gene are MDHEN and SYDVKM. The CDR3 bases are TGTGCCACTTCAGGGGCCTCGAACACCGGGGAGCTGTTTTTT. Protein product: CATSGASNTGELFF.

The J gene is TRBJ1-5, the V gene TRBV28; D is unclear. Germline V gene lookup returns CDR1 MDHEN and CDR2 SYDVKM. The CDR3 consists of 14 residues. The V end lost 6 bases, the J end lost 0 bases, and 9 bases lay between the germline ends. CDR3 bases: TGTGCCAGCAGGGAGCTTTATAGCAATCAGCCCCAGCATTTT. Its protein is CASRELYSNQPQHF.

This sequence joins TRBV7-9 and TRBJ2-7; 9 bases match TRBD1. V shed 7 bases, J shed 2 bases, and the junction held 9 bases outside the gene matches. Germline CDR1 SEHNR, CDR2 FQNEAQ (reference sequence). The CDR3 is made up of 15 amino acids. The CDR3 DNA sequence: TGTGCCAGCACCCCTAGGACAGGGGACACCTACGAGCAGTACTTC. It encodes CASTPRTGDTYEQYF. The full variable domain, its missing parts supplied by reference TRBV7-9 and TRBJ2-7, is DTGVSQNPRHKITKRGQNVTFRCDPISEHNRLYWYRQTLGQGPEFLTYFQNEAQLEKSRLLSDRFSAERPKGSFSTLEIQRTEQGDSAMYLCASTPRTGDTYEQYFGPGTRLTVT.

The chain has TRBV4-1 and TRBJ2-1; 11 bases map to TRBD1. V dropped 6 bases and J dropped 7; count of bases not matched to a gene: 11. This CDR3 has 16 amino acids. Germline values: CDR1 MGHRA, CDR2 YSYEKL. The CDR3 nucleotides are TGCGCCAGCAGTCCGGGGGTGGGACAGGGGGAAAATGAGCAGTTCTTC. The encoded protein is CASSPGVGQGENEQFF.

This clone was found once. This chain connects TRBV7-9 to TRBJ1-2, with TRBD1 matching over 11 bases. The CDR3 has 14 residues. V was pared by 3 bases and J by 5 bases, with 2 bases of the junction left unmatched. CDR1 and CDR2 from the germline V gene are SEHNR and FQNEAQ (reference sequence). The CDR3 nucleotides read TGTGCCAGCAGCTTCGGGACAGGGGGATATGGCTACACCTTC. Translated, it gives CASSFGTGGYGYTF.

The chain joins TRBV5-6 to TRBJ2-1; 7 bases match TRBD2. The ends lost 0 bases at V and 1 base at J; junction bases unmatched: 4. The CDR3 contains 16 residues. The V gene's germline CDR1 is SGHDT and CDR2 YYEEEE. The CDR3: CASSLELADSYNEQFF. CDR3 bases: TGTGCCAGCAGCTTGGAGCTAGCGGATTCCTACAATGAGCAGTTCTTC.

CDR3: CASSLDAGEQFF. The CDR3 coding sequence is TGTGCCAGCAGCTTAGACGCGGGGGAGCAGTTCTTC. V usage is TRBV7-9 and J usage is TRBJ2-1; possible D gene TRBD2, 6 bases. With 1 base removed from V and 10 bases from J, the gap between germline ends came to 8 bases. Germline V CDR1 and CDR2: SEHNR, FQNEAQ (reference sequence). This CDR3 has 12 residues. The full variable domain, in which reference TRBV7-9 and TRBJ2-1 provide the parts outside the CDR3, is DTGVSQNPRHKITKRGQNVTFRCDPISEHNRLYWYRQTLGQGPEFLTYFQNEAQLEKSRLLSDRFSAERPKGSFSTLEIQRTEQGDSAMYLCASSLDAGEQFFGPGTRLTVL.

V usage is TRBV5-1 and J usage is TRBJ2-3; D may be TRBD2 (5 bases). Trimming cost V 1 base and J 2 bases, with 8 bases left between them. The CDR3 extends over 14 amino acids. The germline V gene encodes CDR1 SGHRS and CDR2 YFSETQ. CDR3 residues: CASSLWEFTDTQYF. Written as DNA, the CDR3 is TGCGCCAGCAGCTTGTGGGAGTTCACAGATACGCAGTATTTT.

This clone has just a few counts. CDR3 residues: CASSLSTSGGITDTQYF. CDR3 nucleotide sequence: TGTGCCAGCAGCCTCTCGACTAGCGGGGGTATAACAGATACGCAGTATTTT. The V call is TRBV11-3, the J call TRBJ2-3; 12 bases are shared with TRBD2. Germline V gives CDR1 SGHNT, CDR2 YENEEA. V gave up 5 bases and J gave up 3 bases; unmatched junction bases: 9. This CDR3 region has 17 residues.

This clone was found a few times. The V and J genes are TRBV6-4 and TRBJ2-3; a weak D match, TRBD2 (6 bases). Germline V gene sequence: CDR1 MRHNA, CDR2 SNTAGT. The CDR3 extends over 15 amino acids. V was trimmed by 2 bases and J by 4 bases, leaving 13 bases between them. The CDR3 DNA is TGTGCCAGCAGTGACACGAACAGCGGGCCAGATACGCAGTATTTT. Translated, it gives CASSDTNSGPDTQYF.